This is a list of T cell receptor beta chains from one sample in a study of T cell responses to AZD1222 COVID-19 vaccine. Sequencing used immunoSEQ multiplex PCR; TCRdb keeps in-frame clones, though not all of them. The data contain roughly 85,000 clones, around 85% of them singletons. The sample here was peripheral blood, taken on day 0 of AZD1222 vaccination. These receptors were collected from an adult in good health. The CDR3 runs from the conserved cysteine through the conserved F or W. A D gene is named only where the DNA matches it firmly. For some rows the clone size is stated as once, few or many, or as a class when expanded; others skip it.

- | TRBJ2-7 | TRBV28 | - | CASCAFLSYEQYF | TGTGCCAGCTGCGCCTTCCTCTCCTACGAGCAGTACTTC
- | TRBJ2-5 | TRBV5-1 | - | CASSPLGVNAVAQYF | TGCGCCAGCAGCCCTTTAGGGGTTAACGCTGTGGCCCAGTACTTC
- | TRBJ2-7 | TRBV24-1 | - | CATSRSSGSGEQYF | TGTGCCACCAGTAGATCGTCAGGGTCGGGCGAGCAGTACTTC
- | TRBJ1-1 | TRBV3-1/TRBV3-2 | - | CASSTLSGGTEAFF | TGTGCCAGCAGCACCCTATCGGGAGGCACTGAAGCTTTCTTT
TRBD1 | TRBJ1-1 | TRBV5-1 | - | CASNGQGASGTEAFF | TGCGCCAGCAACGGACAGGGGGCTTCGGGCACTGAAGCTTTCTTT
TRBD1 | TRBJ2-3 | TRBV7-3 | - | CASSAGQGGADTQYF | TGTGCCAGCAGCGCCGGACAGGGAGGCGCAGATACGCAGTATTTT
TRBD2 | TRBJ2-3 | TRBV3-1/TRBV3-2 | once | CASSHIGGAGDTQYF | TGTGCCAGCAGCCACATCGGGGGGGCGGGAGATACGCAGTATTTT
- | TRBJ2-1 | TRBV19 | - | CASSTNRVGNEQFF | TGTGCCAGTAGTACTAACAGGGTGGGGAATGAGCAGTTCTTC
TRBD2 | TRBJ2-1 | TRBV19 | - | CASSWTSGPYNEQFF | TGTGCCAGTAGTTGGACTAGCGGGCCCTACAATGAGCAGTTCTTC
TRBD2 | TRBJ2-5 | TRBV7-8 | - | CASSPQTSGRETQYF | TGTGCCAGCAGCCCACAAACTAGCGGGAGGGAGACCCAGTACTTC
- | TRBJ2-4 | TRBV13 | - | CASSPPPGVKNIQYF | TGTGCCAGCAGCCCCCCGCCAGGGGTTAAAAACATTCAGTACTTC
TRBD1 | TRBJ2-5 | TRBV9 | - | CASSVRGDRGQTQYF | TGTGCCAGCAGCGTGCGGGGGGACAGGGGACAGACCCAGTACTTC
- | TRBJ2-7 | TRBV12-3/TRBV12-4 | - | CASSFRGAFEQYF | TGTGCCAGCAGTTTCAGGGGGGCCTTCGAGCAGTACTTC
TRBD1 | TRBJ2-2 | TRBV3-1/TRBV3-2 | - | CASRLDRGTGELFF | TGTGCCAGCAGACTGGACAGGGGAACCGGGGAGCTGTTTTTT
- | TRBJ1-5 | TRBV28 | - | CASSATAHQPQHF | TGTGCCAGCAGTGCGACAGCCCATCAGCCCCAGCATTTT
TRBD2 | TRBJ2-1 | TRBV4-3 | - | CASSQSTGTSGRYNEQFF | TGCGCCAGCAGCCAGTCCACCGGGACTAGCGGGAGGTACAATGAGCAGTTCTTC
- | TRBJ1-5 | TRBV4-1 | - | CASSPGGPGTASQPQHF | TGCGCCAGCAGCCCTGGTGGTCCCGGGACGGCGAGTCAGCCCCAGCATTTT